Following are 9 T cell receptor beta chains from one sample sequenced in a study of blood T cell repertoires in COVID-19. The repertoire was sequenced with immunoSEQ multiplex PCR; TCRdb's copy has only in-frame clones and lacks some. The data show some 410,000 clones, over 75% seen once. Sequenced material: PBMCs or T cells enriched from blood (not recorded which). The origin of the receptors is a woman in her 30s with acute COVID-19.

This chain uses TRBV19 with TRBJ1-1; 7 bases fit TRBD1. This CDR3 spans 14 amino acids. Germline V lookup: CDR1 LNHDA, CDR2 SQIVND (reference sequence). V dropped 10 bases and J dropped 4; count of bases not matched to a gene: 12. The CDR3 loop reads CATRRTRGPTEAFF. DNA for the CDR3: TGTGCCACCCGCCGCACGAGGGGGCCCACTGAAGCTTTCTTT.

The J gene is TRBJ2-1, the V gene TRBV5-4; 7 bases are a match to TRBD1. Germline assignment: CDR1 SGHNT and CDR2 YYREEE (reference sequence). The CDR3 extends over 15 amino acids. The V gene end was trimmed by 4 bases and the J gene end by 4 bases; junction bases not matched to a gene: 8. CDR3 in amino acids: CASSQGDNAYNEQFF. CDR3 bases: TGTGCCAGCAGCCAGGGGGACAACGCGTACAATGAGCAGTTCTTC.

This rearrangement joins TRBV12-3 or TRBV12-4 to TRBJ1-3; tentatively, D is TRBD1 (5 bases). This CDR3 contains 13 residues. Trimming took off 10 bases at V and 4 bases at J, with 14 bases between the two ends. Written as DNA, the CDR3 is TGTGCCACCCTTTACCGGGGGGGAAACACCATATATTTT. Amino acids: CATLYRGGNTIYF.

The V call is TRBV6-2 or TRBV6-3, the J call TRBJ1-2; D call uncertain. CDR1 and CDR2 from the germline V gene are MNHEY and SVGEGT. Trimming took off 5 bases at V and 4 bases at J, with 5 bases between the two ends. CDR3 length: 11 amino acids. The chain's CDR3 is CASSPGYGYTF. The CDR3 DNA sequence: TGTGCCAGCAGTCCCGGCTATGGCTACACCTTC.

The chain employs TRBV3-1 (or the pseudogene TRBV3-2) and TRBJ1-1; D is unclear. V shed 5 bases and J shed 5 bases, with 15 bases lying between them. Germline CDR1 LGHDT, CDR2 YNNKEL (reference sequence). The length of the CDR3 is 14 residues. The CDR3: CASSSRGVRTEAFF. The DNA for the CDR3 is TGTGCCAGCAGCTCCCGCGGGGTACGAACTGAAGCTTTCTTT.

The rearrangement uses TRBV3-1 (or the pseudogene TRBV3-2) and TRBJ1-5; D ambiguous. Trimming cost V 3 bases and J 9 bases, with 9 bases left between them. The CDR3 spans 12 residues. Germline V gene lookup returns CDR1 LGHDT and CDR2 YNNKEL (reference sequence). CDR3 amino acids: CASSHAGRPQHF. The CDR3 DNA follows: TGTGCCAGCAGCCATGCGGGGAGGCCCCAGCATTTT.

The V gene is TRBV11-1, the J gene TRBJ2-3, with 15 nucleotides matching TRBD2. J lost 5 bases, V lost 5 bases, and 5 bases had no gene match. Germline V lookup: CDR1 SGHAT, CDR2 FQDESV (reference sequence). The CDR3 is 16 amino acids. The CDR3 spells CASSRGLAGGQDTQYF. Written as DNA, the CDR3 is TGTGCCAGCAGCCGAGGACTAGCGGGGGGGCAAGATACGCAGTATTTT.

The genes are TRBV30 and TRBJ1-1, with 8 bases fitting TRBD1. Trimming at V came to 0 bases and at J to 8 bases, leaving 8 bases not matched to a gene. Germline CDR1 is GTSNPN and CDR2 is SVGIG (reference sequence). CDR3 size: 14 residues. CDR3 in amino acids: CAWSVRTGIREAFF. The DNA for the CDR3 is TGTGCCTGGAGTGTAAGGACAGGGATCAGGGAAGCTTTCTTT.

The V gene is TRBV3-1 (or the pseudogene TRBV3-2), the J gene TRBJ1-2; D is unresolved. The ends were cut back, 3 bases at V and 0 bases at J, with 14 bases in the middle. This CDR3 comprises 16 residues. From germline, CDR1 is LGHDT and CDR2 YNNKEL (reference sequence). CDR3 amino acids: CASSHPPGGTNYGYTF. CDR3 DNA: TGTGCCAGCAGCCATCCCCCGGGAGGAACTAACTATGGCTACACCTTC.